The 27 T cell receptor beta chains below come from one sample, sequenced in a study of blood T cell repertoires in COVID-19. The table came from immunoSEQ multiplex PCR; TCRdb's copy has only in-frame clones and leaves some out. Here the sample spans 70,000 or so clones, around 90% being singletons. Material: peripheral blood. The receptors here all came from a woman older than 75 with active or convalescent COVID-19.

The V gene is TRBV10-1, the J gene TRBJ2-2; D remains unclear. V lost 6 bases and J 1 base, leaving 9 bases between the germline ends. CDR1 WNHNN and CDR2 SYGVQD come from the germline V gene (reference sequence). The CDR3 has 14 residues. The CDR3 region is CASRIYRNTGELFF. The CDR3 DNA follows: TGCGCCAGCAGGATATACAGGAACACCGGGGAGCTGTTTTTT.

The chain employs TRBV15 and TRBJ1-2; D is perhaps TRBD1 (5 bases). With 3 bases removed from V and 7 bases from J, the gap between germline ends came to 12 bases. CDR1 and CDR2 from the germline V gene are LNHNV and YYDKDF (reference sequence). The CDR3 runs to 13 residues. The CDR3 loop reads CATSRDRTFGYTF. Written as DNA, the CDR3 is TGTGCCACCAGCAGGGATCGGACATTTGGCTACACCTTC.

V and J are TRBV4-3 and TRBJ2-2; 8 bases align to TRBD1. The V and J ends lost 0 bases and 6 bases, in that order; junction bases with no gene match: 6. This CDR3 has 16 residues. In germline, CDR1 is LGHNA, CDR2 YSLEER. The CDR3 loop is CASSQEGQGAPGELFF. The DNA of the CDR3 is TGCGCCAGCAGCCAAGAAGGACAGGGCGCTCCCGGGGAGCTGTTTTTT.

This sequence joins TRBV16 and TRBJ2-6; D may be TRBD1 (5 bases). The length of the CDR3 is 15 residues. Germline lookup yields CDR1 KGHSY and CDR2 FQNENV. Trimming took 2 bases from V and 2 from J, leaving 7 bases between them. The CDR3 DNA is TGTGCCAGCAGCCAACAACAGGCTGGGGCCAACGTCCTGACTTTC. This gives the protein CASSQQQAGANVLTF.

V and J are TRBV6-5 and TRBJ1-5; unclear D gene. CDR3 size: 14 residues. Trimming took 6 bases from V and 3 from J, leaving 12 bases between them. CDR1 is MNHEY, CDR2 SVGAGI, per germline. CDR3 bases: TGTGCCAGCAGGGAGACGGCCTTCAATCAGCCCCAGCATTTT. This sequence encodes CASRETAFNQPQHF.

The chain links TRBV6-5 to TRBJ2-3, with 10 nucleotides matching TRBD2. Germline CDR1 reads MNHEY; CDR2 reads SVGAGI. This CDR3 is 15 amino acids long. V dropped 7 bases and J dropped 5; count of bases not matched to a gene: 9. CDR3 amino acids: CASKSSGGAIDTQYF. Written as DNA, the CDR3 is TGTGCCAGCAAATCGAGCGGGGGGGCCATAGATACGCAGTATTTT.

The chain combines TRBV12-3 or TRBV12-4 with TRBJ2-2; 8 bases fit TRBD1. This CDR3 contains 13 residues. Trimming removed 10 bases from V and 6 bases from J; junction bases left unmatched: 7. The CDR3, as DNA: TGTGCCACCCGACAGGGGAGAGCCGGGGAGCTGTTTTTT. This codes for CATRQGRAGELFF.

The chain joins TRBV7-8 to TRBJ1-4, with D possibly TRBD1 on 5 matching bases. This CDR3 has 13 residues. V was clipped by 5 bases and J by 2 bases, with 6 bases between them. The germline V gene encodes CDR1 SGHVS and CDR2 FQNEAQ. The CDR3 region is CASSRQTNEKLFF. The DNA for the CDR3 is TGTGCCAGCAGCCGACAGACTAATGAAAAACTGTTTTTT.

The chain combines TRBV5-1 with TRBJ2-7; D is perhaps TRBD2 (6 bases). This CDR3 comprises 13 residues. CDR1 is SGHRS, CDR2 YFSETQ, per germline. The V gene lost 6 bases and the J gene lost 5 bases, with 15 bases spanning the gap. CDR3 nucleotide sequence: TGCGCCAGCACCGCTTCGGGGGAAAACGAGCAGTACTTC. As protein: CASTASGENEQYF.

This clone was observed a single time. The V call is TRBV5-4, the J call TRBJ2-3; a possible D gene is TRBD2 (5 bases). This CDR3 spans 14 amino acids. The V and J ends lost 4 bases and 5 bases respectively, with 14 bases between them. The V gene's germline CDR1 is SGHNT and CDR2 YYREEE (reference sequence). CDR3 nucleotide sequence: TGTGCCAGCAGCCTGTCCGGGGTTAAAGATACGCAGTATTTT. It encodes CASSLSGVKDTQYF.

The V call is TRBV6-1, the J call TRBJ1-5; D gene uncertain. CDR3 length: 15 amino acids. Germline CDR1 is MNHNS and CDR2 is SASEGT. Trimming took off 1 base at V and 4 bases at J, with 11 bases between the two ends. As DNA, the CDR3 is TGTGCCAGCAGTGAAGTGGGCACTGGGAATCAGCCCCAGCATTTT. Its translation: CASSEVGTGNQPQHF.

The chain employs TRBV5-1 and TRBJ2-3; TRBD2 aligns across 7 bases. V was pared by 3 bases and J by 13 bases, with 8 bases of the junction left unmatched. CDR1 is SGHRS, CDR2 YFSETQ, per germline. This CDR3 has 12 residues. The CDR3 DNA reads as TGCGCCAGCAGCTCTTCTAGCGGTGGGGAGTATTTT. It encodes CASSSSSGGEYF.

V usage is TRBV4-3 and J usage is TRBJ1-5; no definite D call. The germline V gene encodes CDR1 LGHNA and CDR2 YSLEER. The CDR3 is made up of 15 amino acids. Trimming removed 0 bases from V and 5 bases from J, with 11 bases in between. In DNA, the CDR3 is TGCGCCAGCAGCCAAGAATGGAGGTCACATCAGCCCCAGCATTTT. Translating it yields CASSQEWRSHQPQHF.

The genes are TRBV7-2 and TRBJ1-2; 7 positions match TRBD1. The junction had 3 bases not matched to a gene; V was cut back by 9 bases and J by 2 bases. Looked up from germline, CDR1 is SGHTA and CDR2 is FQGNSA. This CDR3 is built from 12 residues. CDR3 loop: CASTGQNYGYTF. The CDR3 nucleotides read TGTGCCAGTACGGGACAGAACTATGGCTACACCTTC.

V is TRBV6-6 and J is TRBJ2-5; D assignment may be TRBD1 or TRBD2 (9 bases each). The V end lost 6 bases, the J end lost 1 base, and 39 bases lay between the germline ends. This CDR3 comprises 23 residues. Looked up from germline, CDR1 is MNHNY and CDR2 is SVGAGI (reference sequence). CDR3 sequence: CASSSPGTGIFGSGGFTQETQYF. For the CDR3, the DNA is TGTGCCAGCAGCTCACCCGGGACAGGGATATTTGGTAGCGGGGGTTTCACCCAAGAGACCCAGTACTTC.

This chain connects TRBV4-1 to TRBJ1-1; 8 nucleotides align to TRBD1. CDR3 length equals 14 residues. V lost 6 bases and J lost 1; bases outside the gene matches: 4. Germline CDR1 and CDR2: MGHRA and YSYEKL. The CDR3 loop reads CASSPGQGNTEAFF. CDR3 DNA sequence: TGCGCCAGCAGTCCTGGACAGGGGAACACTGAAGCTTTCTTT.

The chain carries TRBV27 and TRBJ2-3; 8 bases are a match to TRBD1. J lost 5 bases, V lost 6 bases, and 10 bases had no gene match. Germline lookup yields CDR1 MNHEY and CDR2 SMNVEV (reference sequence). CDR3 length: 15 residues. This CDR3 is CASSKSRGQGDTQYF. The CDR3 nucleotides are TGTGCCAGCAGCAAAAGCAGGGGGCAAGGAGATACGCAGTATTTT.

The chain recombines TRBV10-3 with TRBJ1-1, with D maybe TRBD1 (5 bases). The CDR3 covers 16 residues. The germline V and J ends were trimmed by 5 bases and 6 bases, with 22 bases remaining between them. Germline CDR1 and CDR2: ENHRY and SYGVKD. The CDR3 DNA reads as TGTGCCATCAGTCCAGGCCTCCAGGGCACCTCCTCTGAAGCTTTCTTT. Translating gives CAISPGLQGTSSEAFF.

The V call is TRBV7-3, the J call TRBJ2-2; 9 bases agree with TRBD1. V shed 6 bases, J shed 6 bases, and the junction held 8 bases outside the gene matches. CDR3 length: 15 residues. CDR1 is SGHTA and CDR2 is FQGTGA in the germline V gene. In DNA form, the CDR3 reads TGTGCCAGCAGTTGGACAGGGGCTCTTGCCGGGGAGCTGTTTTTT. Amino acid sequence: CASSWTGALAGELFF.

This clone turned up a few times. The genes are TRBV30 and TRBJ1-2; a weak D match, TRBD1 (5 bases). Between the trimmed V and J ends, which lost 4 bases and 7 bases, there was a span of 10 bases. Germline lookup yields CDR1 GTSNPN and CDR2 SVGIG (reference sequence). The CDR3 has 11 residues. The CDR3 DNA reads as TGTGCCTGGACCCTTGGGGCTGGCTACACCTTC. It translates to CAWTLGAGYTF.

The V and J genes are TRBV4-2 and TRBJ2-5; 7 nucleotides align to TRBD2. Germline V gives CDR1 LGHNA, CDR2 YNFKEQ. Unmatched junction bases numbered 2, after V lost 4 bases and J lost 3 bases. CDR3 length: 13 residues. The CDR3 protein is CASSLGREETQYF. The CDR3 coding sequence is TGTGCCAGCAGCCTAGGGAGGGAAGAGACCCAGTACTTC.

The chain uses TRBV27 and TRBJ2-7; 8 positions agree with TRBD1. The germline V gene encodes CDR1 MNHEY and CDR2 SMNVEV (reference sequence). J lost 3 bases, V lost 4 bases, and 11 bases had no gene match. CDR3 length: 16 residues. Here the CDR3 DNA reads TGTGCCAGCAGTTCCCAGGGGGCGCAGAAAATCTACGAGCAGTACTTC. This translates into CASSSQGAQKIYEQYF.

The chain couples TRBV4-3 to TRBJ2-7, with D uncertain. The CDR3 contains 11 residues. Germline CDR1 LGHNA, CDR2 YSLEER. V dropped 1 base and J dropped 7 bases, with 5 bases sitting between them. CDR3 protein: CASSQGREQYF. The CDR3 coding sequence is TGCGCCAGCAGCCAAGGGCGGGAGCAGTACTTC.

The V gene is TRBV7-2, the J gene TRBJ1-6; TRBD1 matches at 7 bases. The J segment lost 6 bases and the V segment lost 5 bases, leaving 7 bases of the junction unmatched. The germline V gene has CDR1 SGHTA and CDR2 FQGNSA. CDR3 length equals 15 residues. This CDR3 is CASSPDRVFNSPLHF. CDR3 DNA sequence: TGTGCCAGCAGCCCCGACAGGGTGTTTAATTCACCCCTCCACTTT.

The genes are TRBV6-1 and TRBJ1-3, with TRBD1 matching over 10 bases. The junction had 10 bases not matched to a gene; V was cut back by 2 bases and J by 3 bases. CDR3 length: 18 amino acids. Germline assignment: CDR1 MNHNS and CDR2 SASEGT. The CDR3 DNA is TGTGCCAGCAGTGAACTGGACAGGGGGTTTGCTTATGGAAACACCATATATTTT. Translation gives CASSELDRGFAYGNTIYF.

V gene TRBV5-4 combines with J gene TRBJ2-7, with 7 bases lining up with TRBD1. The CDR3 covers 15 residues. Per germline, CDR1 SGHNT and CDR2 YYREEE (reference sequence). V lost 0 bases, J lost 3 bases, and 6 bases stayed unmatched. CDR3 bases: TGTGCCAGCAGCTTGGTTCTGGACAGGAGCTACGAGCAGTACTTC. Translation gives CASSLVLDRSYEQYF.

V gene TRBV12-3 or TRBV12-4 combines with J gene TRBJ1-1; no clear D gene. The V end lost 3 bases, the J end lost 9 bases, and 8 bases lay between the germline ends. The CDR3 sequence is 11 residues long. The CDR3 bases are TGTGCCAGCAGTTTTGAGTCCCAAGCTTTCTTT. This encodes CASSFESQAFF.